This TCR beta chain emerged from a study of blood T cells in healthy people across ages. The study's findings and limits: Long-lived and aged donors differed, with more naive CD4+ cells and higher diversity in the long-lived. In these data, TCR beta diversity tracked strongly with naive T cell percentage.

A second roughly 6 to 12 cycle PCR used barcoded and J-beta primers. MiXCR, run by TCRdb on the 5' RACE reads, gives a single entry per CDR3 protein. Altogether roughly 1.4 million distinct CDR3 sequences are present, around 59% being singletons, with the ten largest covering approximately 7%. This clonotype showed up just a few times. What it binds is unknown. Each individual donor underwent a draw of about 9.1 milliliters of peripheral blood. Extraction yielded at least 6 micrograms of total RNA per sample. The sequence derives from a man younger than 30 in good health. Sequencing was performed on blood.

The CDR3: CASSLLSGGESNEQFF. The CDR3 coding sequence is TGTGCCAGCAGTTTATTAAGCGGGGGGGAATCCAATGAGCAGTTCTTC. The rearrangement uses TRBV27 and TRBJ2-1, with 10 bases that match TRBD2. The germline CDR1 and CDR2 sequences are MNHEY and SMNVEV (reference sequence). The CDR3 spans 16 residues. V was clipped by 1 base and J by 6 bases; unmatched bases: 6.